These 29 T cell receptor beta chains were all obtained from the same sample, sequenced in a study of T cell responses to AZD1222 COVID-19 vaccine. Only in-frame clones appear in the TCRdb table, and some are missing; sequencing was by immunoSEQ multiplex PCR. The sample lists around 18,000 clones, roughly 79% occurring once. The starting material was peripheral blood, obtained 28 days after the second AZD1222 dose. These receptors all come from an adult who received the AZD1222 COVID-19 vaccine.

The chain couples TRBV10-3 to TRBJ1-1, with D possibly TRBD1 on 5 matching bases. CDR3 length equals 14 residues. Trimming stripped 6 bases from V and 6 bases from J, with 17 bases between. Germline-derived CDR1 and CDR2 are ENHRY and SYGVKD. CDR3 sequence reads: CAISLPGTQAEAFF. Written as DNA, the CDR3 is TGTGCCATCAGCTTACCGGGGACTCAGGCTGAAGCTTTCTTT.

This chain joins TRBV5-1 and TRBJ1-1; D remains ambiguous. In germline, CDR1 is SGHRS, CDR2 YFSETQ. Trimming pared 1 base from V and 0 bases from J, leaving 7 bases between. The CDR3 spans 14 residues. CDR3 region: CASSLSSVNTEAFF. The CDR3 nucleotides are TGCGCCAGCAGCTTGTCCTCGGTGAACACTGAAGCTTTCTTT.

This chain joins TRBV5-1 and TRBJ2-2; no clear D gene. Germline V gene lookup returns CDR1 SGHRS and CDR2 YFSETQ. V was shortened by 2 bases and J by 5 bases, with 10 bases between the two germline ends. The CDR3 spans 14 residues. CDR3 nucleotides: TGCGCCAGCAGCTTAGGATCTGGTACCGGGGAGCTGTTTTTT. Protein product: CASSLGSGTGELFF.

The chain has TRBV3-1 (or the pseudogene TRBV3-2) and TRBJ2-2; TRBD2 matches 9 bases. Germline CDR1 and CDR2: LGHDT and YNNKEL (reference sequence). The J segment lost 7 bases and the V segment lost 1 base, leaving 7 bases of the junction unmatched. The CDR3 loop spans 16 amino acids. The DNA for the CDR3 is TGTGCCAGCAGCCAAGGTGCGGGAGGGCTTGGCGGGGAGCTGTTTTTT. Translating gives CASSQGAGGLGGELFF.

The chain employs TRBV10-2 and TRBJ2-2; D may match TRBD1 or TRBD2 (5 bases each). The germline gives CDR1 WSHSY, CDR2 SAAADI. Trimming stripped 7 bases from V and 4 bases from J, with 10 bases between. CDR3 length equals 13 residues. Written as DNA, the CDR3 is TGCGCCAGCACTCAGGGAGTCACCGGGGAGCTGTTTTTT. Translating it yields CASTQGVTGELFF.

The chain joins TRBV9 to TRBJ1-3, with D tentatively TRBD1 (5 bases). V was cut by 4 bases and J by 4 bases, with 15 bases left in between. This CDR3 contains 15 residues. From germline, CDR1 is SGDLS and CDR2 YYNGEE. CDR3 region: CASSTGTGKGNTIYF. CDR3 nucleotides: TGTGCCAGCAGCACCGGGACGGGGAAGGGAAACACCATATATTTT.

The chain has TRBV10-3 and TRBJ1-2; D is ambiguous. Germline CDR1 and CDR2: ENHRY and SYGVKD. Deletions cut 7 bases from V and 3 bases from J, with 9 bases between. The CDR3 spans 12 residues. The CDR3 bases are TGTGCCATCAACGGGGATGACTATGGCTACACCTTC. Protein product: CAINGDDYGYTF.

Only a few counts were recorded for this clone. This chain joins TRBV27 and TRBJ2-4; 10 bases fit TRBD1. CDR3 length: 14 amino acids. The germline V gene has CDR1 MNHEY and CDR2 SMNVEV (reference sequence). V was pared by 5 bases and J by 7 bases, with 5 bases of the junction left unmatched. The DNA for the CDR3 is TGTGCCAGCAGTGACAGGGGGCCAGTGAACATTCAGTACTTC. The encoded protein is CASSDRGPVNIQYF.

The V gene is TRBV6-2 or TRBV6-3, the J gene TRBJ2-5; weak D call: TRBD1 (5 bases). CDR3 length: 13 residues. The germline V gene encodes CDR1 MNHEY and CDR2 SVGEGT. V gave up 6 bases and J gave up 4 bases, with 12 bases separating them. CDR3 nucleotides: TGTGCCAGCAGACCTCAGGGTCTAGAGACCCAGTACTTC. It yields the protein CASRPQGLETQYF.

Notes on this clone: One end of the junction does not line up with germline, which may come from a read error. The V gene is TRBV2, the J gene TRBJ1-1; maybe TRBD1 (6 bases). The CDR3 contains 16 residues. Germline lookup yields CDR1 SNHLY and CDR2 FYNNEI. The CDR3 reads CVSSGYPGAPNTEAFF. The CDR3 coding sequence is TGTGTCAGCAGTGGTTACCCAGGGGCGCCGAACACTGAAGCTTTCTTT. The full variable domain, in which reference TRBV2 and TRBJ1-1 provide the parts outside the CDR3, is EPEVTQTPSHQVTQMGQEVILRCVPISNHLYFYWYRQILGQKVEFLVSFYNNEISEKSEIFDDQFSVERPDGSNFTLKIRSTKLEDSAMYFCVSSGYPGAPNTEAFFGQGTRLTVV.

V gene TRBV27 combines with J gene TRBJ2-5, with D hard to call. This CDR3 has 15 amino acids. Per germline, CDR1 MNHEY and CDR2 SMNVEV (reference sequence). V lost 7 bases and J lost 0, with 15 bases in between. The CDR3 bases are TGTGCCAGCACCGAAAGGCATCCAAACCAAGAGACCCAGTACTTC. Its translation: CASTERHPNQETQYF.

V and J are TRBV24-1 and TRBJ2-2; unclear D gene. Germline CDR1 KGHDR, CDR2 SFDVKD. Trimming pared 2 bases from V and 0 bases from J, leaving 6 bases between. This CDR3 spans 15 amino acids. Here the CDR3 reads CATSDSVTNTGELFF. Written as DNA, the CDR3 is TGTGCCACCAGTGATTCAGTGACGAACACCGGGGAGCTGTTTTTT.

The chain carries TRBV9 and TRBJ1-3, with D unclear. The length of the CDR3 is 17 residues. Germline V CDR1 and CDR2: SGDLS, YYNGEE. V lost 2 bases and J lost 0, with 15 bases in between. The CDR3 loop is CASSVVAAASSGNTIYF. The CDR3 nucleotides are TGTGCCAGCAGCGTCGTGGCAGCCGCGAGCTCTGGAAACACCATATATTTT.

The CDR3 DNA sequence: TGCGCCAGCAGCCAAGGAGGGAGGGATCAGCCCCAGCATTTT. Translating gives CASSQGGRDQPQHF. The gene calls are TRBV4-3 and TRBJ1-5; no definite D call. With 1 base removed from V and 5 bases from J, the gap between germline ends came to 9 bases. CDR1 is LGHNA, CDR2 YSLEER, per germline. There are 14 residues in the CDR3.

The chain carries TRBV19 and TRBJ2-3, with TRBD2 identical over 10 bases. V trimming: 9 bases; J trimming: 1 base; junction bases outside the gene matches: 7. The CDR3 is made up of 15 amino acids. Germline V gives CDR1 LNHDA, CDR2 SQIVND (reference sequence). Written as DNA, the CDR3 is TGTGCCAGGTCTAGCGGGAGTATTTGCACAGATACGCAGTATTTT. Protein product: CARSSGSICTDTQYF.

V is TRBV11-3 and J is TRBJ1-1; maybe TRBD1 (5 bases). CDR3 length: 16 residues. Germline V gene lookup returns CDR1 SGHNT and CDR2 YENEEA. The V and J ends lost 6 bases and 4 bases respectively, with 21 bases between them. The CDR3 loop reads CASRPVGAWGSTEAFF. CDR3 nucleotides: TGTGCCAGCAGGCCCGTTGGGGCGTGGGGGAGCACTGAAGCTTTCTTT.

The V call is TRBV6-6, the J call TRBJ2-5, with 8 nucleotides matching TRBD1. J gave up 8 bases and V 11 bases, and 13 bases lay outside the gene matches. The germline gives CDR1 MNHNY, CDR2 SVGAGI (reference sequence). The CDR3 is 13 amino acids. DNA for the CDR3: TGTGCCGGACGTGGAGACAGGGGAGGAACCCAGTACTTC. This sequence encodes CAGRGDRGGTQYF.

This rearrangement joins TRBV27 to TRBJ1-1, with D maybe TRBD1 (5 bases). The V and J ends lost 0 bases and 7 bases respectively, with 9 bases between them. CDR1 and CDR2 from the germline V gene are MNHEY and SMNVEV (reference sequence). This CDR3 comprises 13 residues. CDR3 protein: CASSLSGQLEAFF. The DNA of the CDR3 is TGTGCCAGCAGTTTATCGGGGCAGCTTGAAGCTTTCTTT.

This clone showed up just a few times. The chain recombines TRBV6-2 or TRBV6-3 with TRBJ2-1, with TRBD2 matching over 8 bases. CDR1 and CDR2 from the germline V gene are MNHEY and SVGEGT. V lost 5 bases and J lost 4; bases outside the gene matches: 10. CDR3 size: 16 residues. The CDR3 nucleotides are TGTGCCAGCAGTCTTGGACTAGCCTCGGGATACAATGAGCAGTTCTTC. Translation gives CASSLGLASGYNEQFF.

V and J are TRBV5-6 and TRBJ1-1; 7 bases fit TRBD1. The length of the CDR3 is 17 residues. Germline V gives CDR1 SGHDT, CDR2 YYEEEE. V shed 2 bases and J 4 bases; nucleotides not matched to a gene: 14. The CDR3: CASSFGAGGTSGTEAFF. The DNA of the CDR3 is TGTGCCAGCAGCTTCGGGGCAGGGGGTACGTCGGGCACTGAAGCTTTCTTT.

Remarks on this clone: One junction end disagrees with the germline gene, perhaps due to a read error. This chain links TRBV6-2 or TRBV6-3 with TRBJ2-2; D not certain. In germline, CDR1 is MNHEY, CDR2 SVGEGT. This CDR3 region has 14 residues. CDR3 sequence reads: CASSYFESTGELFF. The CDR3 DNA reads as TGTGCCAGCAGCTACTTCGAGAGCACCGGGGAGCTGTTTTTT.

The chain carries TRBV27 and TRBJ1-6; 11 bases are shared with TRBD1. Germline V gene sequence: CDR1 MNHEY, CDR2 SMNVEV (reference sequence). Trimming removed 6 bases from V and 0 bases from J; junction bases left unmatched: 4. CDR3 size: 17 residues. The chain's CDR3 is CASRRTGGASYNSPLHF. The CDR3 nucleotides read TGTGCCAGCAGAAGGACAGGGGGCGCCTCCTATAATTCACCCCTCCACTTT.

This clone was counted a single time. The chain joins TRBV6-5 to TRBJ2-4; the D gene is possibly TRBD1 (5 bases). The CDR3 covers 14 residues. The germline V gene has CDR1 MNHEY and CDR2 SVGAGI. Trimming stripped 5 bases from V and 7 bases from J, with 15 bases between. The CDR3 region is CASSPQGVGNIQYF. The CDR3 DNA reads TGTGCCAGCAGTCCTCAGGGCGTGGGGAACATTCAGTACTTC.

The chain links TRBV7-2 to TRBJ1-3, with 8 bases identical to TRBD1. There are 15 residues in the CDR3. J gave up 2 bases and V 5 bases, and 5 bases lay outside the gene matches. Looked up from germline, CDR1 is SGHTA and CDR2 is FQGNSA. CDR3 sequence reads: CASSERTGTGNTIYF. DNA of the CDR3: TGTGCCAGCAGCGAACGGACAGGGACTGGAAACACCATATATTTT.

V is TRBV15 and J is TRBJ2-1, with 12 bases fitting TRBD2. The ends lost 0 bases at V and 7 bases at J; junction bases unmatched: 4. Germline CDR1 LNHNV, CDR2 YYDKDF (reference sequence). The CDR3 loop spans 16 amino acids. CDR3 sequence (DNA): TGTGCCACCAGCAGAGATCGCACTAGCGGGAGGAATGAGCAGTTCTTC. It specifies CATSRDRTSGRNEQFF.

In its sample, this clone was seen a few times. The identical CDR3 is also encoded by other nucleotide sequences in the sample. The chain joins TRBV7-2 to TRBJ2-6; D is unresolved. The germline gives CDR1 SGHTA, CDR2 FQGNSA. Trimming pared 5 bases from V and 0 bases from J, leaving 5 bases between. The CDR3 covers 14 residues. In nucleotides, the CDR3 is TGTGCCAGCAGCCCCAACTCTGGGGCCAACGTCCTGACTTTC. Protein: CASSPNSGANVLTF. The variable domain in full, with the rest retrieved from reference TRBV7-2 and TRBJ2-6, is GAGVSQSPSNKVTEKGKDVELRCDPISGHTALYWYRQSLGQGLEFLIYFQGNSAPDKSGLPSDRFSAERTGGSVSTLTIQRTQQEDSAVYLCASSPNSGANVLTFGAGSRLTVL.

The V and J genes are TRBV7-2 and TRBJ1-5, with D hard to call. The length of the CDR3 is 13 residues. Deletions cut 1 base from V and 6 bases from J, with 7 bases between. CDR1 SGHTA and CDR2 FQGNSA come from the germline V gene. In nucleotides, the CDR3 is TGTGCCAGCAGCTTAGACTGGAGTCAGCCCCAGCATTTT. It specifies CASSLDWSQPQHF.

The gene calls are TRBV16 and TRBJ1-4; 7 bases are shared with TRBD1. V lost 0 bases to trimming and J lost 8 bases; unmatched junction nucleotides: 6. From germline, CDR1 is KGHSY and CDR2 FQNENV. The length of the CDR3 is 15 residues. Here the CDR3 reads CASSQSSQGSEKLFF. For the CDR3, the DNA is TGTGCCAGCAGCCAATCTTCACAGGGGAGCGAAAAACTGTTTTTT.

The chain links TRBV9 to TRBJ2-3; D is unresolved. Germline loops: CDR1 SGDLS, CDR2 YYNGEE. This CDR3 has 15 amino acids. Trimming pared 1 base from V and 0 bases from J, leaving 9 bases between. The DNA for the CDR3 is TGTGCCAGCAGCGTATGGGCTTCTAGCACAGATACGCAGTATTTT. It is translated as CASSVWASSTDTQYF.